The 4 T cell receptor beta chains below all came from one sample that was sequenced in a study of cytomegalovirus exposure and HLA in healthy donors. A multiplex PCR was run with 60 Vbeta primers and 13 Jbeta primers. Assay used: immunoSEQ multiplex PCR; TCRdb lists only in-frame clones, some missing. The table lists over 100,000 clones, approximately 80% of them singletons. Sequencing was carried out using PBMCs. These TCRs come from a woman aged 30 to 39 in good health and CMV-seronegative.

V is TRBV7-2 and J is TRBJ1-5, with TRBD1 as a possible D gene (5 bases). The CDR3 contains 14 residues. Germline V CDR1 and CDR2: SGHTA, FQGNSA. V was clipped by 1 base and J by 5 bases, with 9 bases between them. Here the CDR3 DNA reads TGTGCCAGCAGCTTAGAGCGGGGACATCAGCCCCAGCATTTT. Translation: CASSLERGHQPQHF.

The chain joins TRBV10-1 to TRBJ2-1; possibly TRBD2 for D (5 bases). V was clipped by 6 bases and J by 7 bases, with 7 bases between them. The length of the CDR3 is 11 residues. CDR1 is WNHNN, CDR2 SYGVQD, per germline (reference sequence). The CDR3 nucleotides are TGCGCCAGCAGCACGGGGAATGAGCAGTTCTTC. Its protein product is CASSTGNEQFF.

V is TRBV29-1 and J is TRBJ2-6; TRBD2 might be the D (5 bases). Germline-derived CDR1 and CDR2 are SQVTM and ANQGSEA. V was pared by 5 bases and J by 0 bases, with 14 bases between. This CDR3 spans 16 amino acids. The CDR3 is CSVLGQAGSGANVLTF. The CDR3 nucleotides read TGCAGCGTTCTAGGGCAGGCGGGCTCTGGGGCCAACGTCCTGACTTTC.

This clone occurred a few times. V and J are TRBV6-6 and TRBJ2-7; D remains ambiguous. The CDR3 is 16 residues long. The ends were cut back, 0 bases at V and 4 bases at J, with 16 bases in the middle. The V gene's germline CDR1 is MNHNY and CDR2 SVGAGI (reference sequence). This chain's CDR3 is CASSYSESPHLYEQYF. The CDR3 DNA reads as TGTGCCAGCAGTTACTCCGAGTCCCCCCATTTATACGAGCAGTACTTC.